This T cell receptor beta chain was sequenced in a study of identical twins. This clonotype came up a few times. Germline CDR1 reads DFQATT; CDR2 reads SNEGSKA (reference sequence). The CDR3 spans 11 residues. Trimming stripped 0 bases from V and 8 bases from J, with 7 bases between. TCRdb independently ran MiXCR on the 5' RACE reads; one entry per CDR3 protein. The sample shows roughly 690,000 distinct CDR3 sequences, roughly 20% of them seen only once. The data were also submitted as part of a second study, on T cells expressing NK-cell markers. That work adds: All TCR beta repertoires analysed originated from sorted CD3+CD56+NKG2C+, CD3+CD56+NKG2C- and CD3+CD56-NKG2C+ T cells. Sorting in several experiments was restricted by an anti-gamma-delta TCR antibody to alpha-beta TCR T cells. As a fraction of CD8+ T cells, dominant NKG2C+ clonotypes reached about 1.0-7.5% in more than five donors. Also leading the CD3+CD56-NKG2C+ fraction in a few donors were these clonotypes.

The receptor's source is a woman younger than 30 in good health. Material: PBMCs. The rearrangement joins TRBV20-1 to TRBJ2-5, with no clear D. CDR3 protein: CSARDYLTQYF. The CDR3 region has the DNA TGCAGTGCTAGAGATTACCTCACCCAGTACTTC.